This T cell receptor (beta chain) comes out of a study of lymphopenia after photon versus proton radiotherapy. Study-level points and caveats: Photon-treated patients lost naive T cells and TCR diversity; proton-treated stayed stable.

The CDR3 contains 16 residues. CDR1 is MNHNY and CDR2 is SVGAGI in the germline V gene (reference sequence). Between the trimmed V and J ends, which lost 2 bases and 0 bases, there was a span of 11 bases. Points on this clone: Its specificity is unknown.

The assay was immunoSEQ multiplex PCR, and TCRdb's table has in-frame clones only and misses some. The data show tens of thousands of clones, around four fifths seen once. This sequence originates from a woman aged 70-85 years with pancreatic cancer. V is TRBV6-6 and J is TRBJ1-3; D not resolved. Here the sequenced sample was peripheral blood, taken from a patient treated with proton-based radiotherapy. Here the CDR3 DNA reads TGTGCCAGCAGTTACCCCGGACGTAACTCTGGAAACACCATATATTTT. Encoded protein: CASSYPGRNSGNTIYF.